This TCR beta chain was captured by sequencing in a study of shared clonotypes between healthy human individuals. At the level of the study: Each donor's CD8 memory used one plate, CD8 naive two, each CD4 subset three.

The CDR3 contains 15 residues. Trimming cost V 8 bases and J 1 base; bases outside gene matches: 5. Looked up from germline, CDR1 is SNHLY and CDR2 is FYNNEI. This clone was detected once. The protocol was immunoSEQ multiplex PCR, while the TCRdb copy is restricted to in-frame clones and leaves out a portion. The table lists 2,500,000 or so clones, 80% to 95% of them singletons, with around 0.35% in the top ten. The sequencing input was naive CD4+ T cells from PBMCs. Subset described: CD45RA+ positively selected. The chain has TRBV2 and TRBJ1-1; TRBD1 agrees at 12 bases. The TCR was taken from a man younger than 30 in good health. Some clones in this sample may be carry-over from other donors' samples. The CDR3 DNA sequence: TGTGCCAGCCAGGGACAGGGGGCGGGGAACACTGAAGCTTTCTTT. It specifies CASQGQGAGNTEAFF.